These 15 T cell receptor beta chains were sequenced from one sample in a study of T cells in women clearing cervical HPV infection. Generated by immunoSEQ multiplex PCR, the TCRdb table keeps only in-frame clones and is missing some. The sample's table shows 10,000 to 15,000 clones. The sample was blood buffy coat. The source of these receptors is a woman between 18 and 70 years old with a cervical HPV16 infection that either progressed to CIN3+ or cleared (not recorded which).

As for this clone: Sequencing ends 3 residues short of the CDR3 end; the germline J gene provides the rest. The chain has TRBV10-3 and TRBJ1-4, with TRBD1 as a possible D gene (5 bases). Per the germline V gene, CDR1 is ENHRY and CDR2 is SYGVKD. Deletions cut 7 bases from V and 4 bases from J, with 13 bases between. CDR3 length: 14 amino acids. The CDR3 loop reads CAIIRAGRNEKLFF. The sequenced CDR3 bases are TGTGCCATCATTCGGGCAGGGCGTAATGAAAAA.

Note on this clone: The sequence runs out 3 residues before the end of the CDR3; the remainder is reconstructed from the germline J gene. The V gene is TRBV4-1, the J gene TRBJ2-2, with TRBD2 matching over 9 bases. The CDR3 spans 16 residues. Germline V gene data show CDR1 as MGHRA and CDR2 as YSYEKL. V lost 4 bases to trimming and J lost 4 bases; unmatched junction nucleotides: 7. The CDR3 spells CASSPTGTSFTGELFF. Incomplete CDR3 DNA: TGCGCCAGCAGCCCAACCGGGACTAGCTTCACCGGGGAG.

As regards this clone: The CDR3 end falls 3 residues outside the read, so it is completed with the germline J gene. This chain uses TRBV19 with TRBJ1-2; D uncertain. The V gene's germline CDR1 is LNHDA and CDR2 SQIVND (reference sequence). Deletions cut 7 bases from V and 4 bases from J, with 19 bases between. The CDR3 length is 15 residues. The CDR3: CASTSWRGSGYGYTF. The covered CDR3 bases are TGTGCCAGTACCTCTTGGAGAGGGTCAGGCTATGGC.

As to this clone: The CDR3 end lies 3 residues beyond the end of the read and is filled in from the germline J gene. V and J are TRBV29-1 and TRBJ1-2, with a weak D call TRBD1 (6 bases). CDR3 size: 14 residues. Trimming stripped 7 bases from V and 4 bases from J, with 19 bases between. Germline CDR1 is SQVTM and CDR2 is ANQGSEA. The CDR3 region is CSALGSGDTYGYTF. The sequenced CDR3 bases are TGCAGCGCCCTTGGGTCAGGGGACACCTATGGC.

Regarding this clone: Read sequence stops 3 residues before the CDR3 end, and the germline J gene provides the missing end. The chain combines TRBV19 with TRBJ1-2, with D possibly matching TRBD1 (5 bases). The CDR3 has 15 amino acids. The germline V gene has CDR1 LNHDA and CDR2 SQIVND (reference sequence). Trimming took off 6 bases at V and 0 bases at J, with 14 bases between the two ends. CDR3 residues: CASRGEDTSNYGYTF. Incomplete CDR3 DNA: TGTGCCAGTAGAGGGGAGGACACGTCTAACTATGGC.

The CDR3 loop is CASSRSGTGDYGYTF. CDR3 bases read: TGTGCCAGTAGTAGATCTGGGACAGGGGACTATGGC. The chain links TRBV19 to TRBJ1-2; 10 positions agree with TRBD1. The read terminates 3 residues ahead of where the CDR3 ends, so the germline J gene completes it. The trim removed 4 bases at V and 3 bases at J, leaving 5 bases unmatched. This CDR3 has 15 residues. Germline CDR1 and CDR2: LNHDA and SQIVND (reference sequence).

Concerning this clone: The CDR3 end falls 3 residues outside the read, so it is completed with the germline J gene. The V gene is TRBV5-1, the J gene TRBJ1-1; D call uncertain. The CDR3 consists of 13 residues. Germline V gene data show CDR1 as SGHRS and CDR2 as YFSETQ. Trimming shortened V by 4 bases and J by 3 bases, and 10 bases separated the two germline ends. CDR3: CASSLVSDTEAFF. The part of the CDR3 DNA that was read is TGCGCCAGCAGCCTGGTTTCCGACACTGAA.

A note on this clone: The CDR3 end is not reached by the read, which stops 3 residues before it; the germline J gene fills it in. The chain has TRBV2 and TRBJ1-2; the D is unclear. The CDR3 is made up of 15 amino acids. CDR1 and CDR2 from the germline V gene are SNHLY and FYNNEI. With 1 base removed from V and 4 bases from J, the gap between germline ends came to 13 bases. CDR3 in amino acids: CASSEGAQFPYGYTF. The CDR3 bases that were read are TGTGCCAGCAGTGAAGGGGCACAGTTCCCCTATGGC. Based on the CDR3 plus reference TRBV2 and TRBJ1-2, the full variable domain is EPEVTQTPSHQVTQMGQEVILRCVPISNHLYFYWYRQILGQKVEFLVSFYNNEISEKSEIFDDQFSVERPDGSNFTLKIRSTKLEDSAMYFCASSEGAQFPYGYTFGSGTRLTVV.

Details on this clone: The read ends 3 residues before the CDR3 terminus; that terminus is restored from the germline J gene. The chain has TRBV4-1 and TRBJ2-2, with 8 bases identical to TRBD1. The ends lost 4 bases at V and 9 bases at J; junction bases unmatched: 4. CDR3 length equals 13 residues. The germline CDR1 and CDR2 sequences are MGHRA and YSYEKL. The covered CDR3 bases are TGCGCCAGCAGCCTAGACAGGGGCCGGGAG. This sequence encodes CASSLDRGRE. The whole CDR3 region reads CASSLDRGRELFF.

For this clone: The read finishes 3 residues shy of the CDR3 end, and the germline J gene is used to complete it. J is TRBJ1-2 and V is TRBV30; possible D gene TRBD1, 6 bases. Trimming cost V 0 bases and J 7 bases, with 12 bases left between them. CDR1 is GTSNPN and CDR2 is SVGIG in the germline V gene (reference sequence). The CDR3 covers 13 residues. This CDR3 is CAWSVEEGGGYTF. CDR3 DNA, as far as it was read: TGTGCCTGGAGTGTGGAGGAAGGGGGTGGC.

For this clone: Coverage ceases 3 residues before the CDR3 finishes, and the germline J gene fills in the end. The chain joins TRBV7-9 to TRBJ2-7; D remains unclear. The length of the CDR3 is 12 residues. Between the trimmed V and J ends, which lost 6 bases and 1 base, there was a span of 7 bases. Germline CDR1 SEHNR, CDR2 FQNEAQ (reference sequence). This CDR3 reads CASSGQSYEQYF. CDR3 bases read: TGTGCCAGCAGTGGCCAGTCCTACGAG.

With regard to this clone: The read finishes 3 residues shy of the CDR3 end, and the germline J gene is used to complete it. This rearrangement joins TRBV29-1 to TRBJ2-3; D is perhaps TRBD1 (5 bases). V was pared by 4 bases and J by 1 base, with 6 bases between. The CDR3 length is 12 residues. The germline CDR1 and CDR2 sequences are SQVTM and ANQGSEA. CDR3 loop: CSVVQGTDTQYF. The covered CDR3 bases are TGCAGCGTTGTACAGGGCACAGATACG.

A word on this clone: Read coverage stops 3 residues before the CDR3 terminus; the germline J gene supplies the remainder. This chain links TRBV12-3 or TRBV12-4 with TRBJ1-1, with 8 positions matching TRBD1. J was trimmed by 0 bases and V by 5 bases; bases with no gene match: 2. The CDR3 totals 14 residues. Incomplete CDR3 DNA: TGTGCCAGCAGTGAGGGACAGGTGAACACTGAA. It encodes CASSEGQVNTE. The whole CDR3 sequence is CASSEGQVNTEAFF.

Note on this clone: The read halts 3 residues ahead of the CDR3 end, with the missing end drawn from the germline J gene. The chain is built from TRBV11-2 and TRBJ1-6; D not certain. Trimming removed 5 bases at V and 8 bases at J, with 16 bases between. The CDR3 is made up of 15 amino acids. The germline CDR1 and CDR2 sequences are SGHAT and FQNNGV. The CDR3 bases that were read are TGTGCCAGCAGCCCTCGATCGGGGTCCGATTCACCC. It yields the protein CASSPRSGSDSP. The full CDR3 reads CASSPRSGSDSPLHF.

About this clone: Read sequence stops 3 residues before the CDR3 end, and the germline J gene provides the missing end. V usage is TRBV7-8 and J usage is TRBJ2-5, with 10 bases fitting TRBD2. The trim removed 1 base at V and 5 bases at J, leaving 10 bases unmatched. This CDR3 is 17 amino acids long. In germline, CDR1 is SGHVS, CDR2 FQNEAQ. CDR3 bases read: TGTGCCAGCAGCTTAGTCCGGCTAGGACTAGCGGTTGAGACC. Encoded protein: CASSLVRLGLAVET. The whole CDR3 is CASSLVRLGLAVETQYF.